Listed below are T cell receptor beta chains from one sample, sequenced in a study of blood T cell repertoires in COVID-19. Only in-frame clones appear in the TCRdb table, and some are missing; sequencing was by immunoSEQ multiplex PCR. This sample carries 150,000 to 200,000 clones, approximately 80% of them seen once, and the ten largest clones take about 10%. The sample comprised PBMCs or T cells enriched from blood (not recorded which). Receptor source: a man aged 45-65 years who had recovered from COVID-19. Both conserved end residues are part of each CDR3. Fields, in order: CDR3 DNA, CDR3 protein, J gene, D gene, V gene, clone size. D genes are given only for firm matches. Size is omitted from some rows. Given values are once, few, many or a class for expanded clones.

CDR3 DNA: TGTGCCACCAGCCCTAAACTGTTTTTT; CDR3 protein: CATSPKLFF; J gene: TRBJ1-4; D gene: -; V gene: TRBV24-1; clone size: once
CDR3 DNA: TGTGCCACCGCCCGACGGGCGAACACCGGGGAGCTGTTTTTT; CDR3 protein: CATARRANTGELFF; J gene: TRBJ2-2; D gene: -; V gene: TRBV19; clone size: few
CDR3 DNA: TGTGCCAGCAGTGTAGGGGGCTCTGGAAACACCATATATTTT; CDR3 protein: CASSVGGSGNTIYF; J gene: TRBJ1-3; D gene: -; V gene: TRBV2; clone size: -
CDR3 DNA: TGTGCCAGCAGTGACGTCGGGGGGCTGAAAACTGGAAACACCATATATTTT; CDR3 protein: CASSDVGGLKTGNTIYF; J gene: TRBJ1-3; D gene: -; V gene: TRBV28; clone size: -
CDR3 DNA: TGTGCCAGCTCACCAACGGGGGAGAACTATGGCTACACCTTC; CDR3 protein: CASSPTGENYGYTF; J gene: TRBJ1-2; D gene: -; V gene: TRBV18; clone size: few
CDR3 DNA: TGTGCCAGCAGCAGAAGTGACACCGGGGAGCTGTTTTTT; CDR3 protein: CASSRSDTGELFF; J gene: TRBJ2-2; D gene: -; V gene: TRBV6-5; clone size: -
CDR3 DNA: TGTGCCAGCAGTTATACTAGCGGCACAGATACGCAGTATTTT; CDR3 protein: CASSYTSGTDTQYF; J gene: TRBJ2-3; D gene: TRBD2; V gene: TRBV6-2/TRBV6-3; clone size: -
CDR3 DNA: TGTGCCAGCAGTTTAACGGGGGTGCGGTATGGCTACACCTTC; CDR3 protein: CASSLTGVRYGYTF; J gene: TRBJ1-2; D gene: -; V gene: TRBV28; clone size: once
CDR3 DNA: TGTGCCAGCAGTTTTATAGTCCGAACGGGTGGCTACACCTTC; CDR3 protein: CASSFIVRTGGYTF; J gene: TRBJ1-2; D gene: -; V gene: TRBV28; clone size: -
CDR3 DNA: TGTGCCAGCAGCTTAGGTTTAACTAGCGGGGGCCCAAGGCAAGAGACCCAGTACTTC; CDR3 protein: CASSLGLTSGGPRQETQYF; J gene: TRBJ2-5; D gene: TRBD2; V gene: TRBV7-6; clone size: -
CDR3 DNA: TGCAGCGTTGAGTCTAGATCAGATACGCAGTATTTT; CDR3 protein: CSVESRSDTQYF; J gene: TRBJ2-3; D gene: -; V gene: TRBV29-1; clone size: -
CDR3 DNA: TGTGCCACCCCGCTCAGGGAAGGCGAGCAGTACTTC; CDR3 protein: CATPLREGEQYF; J gene: TRBJ2-7; D gene: -; V gene: TRBV2; clone size: -
CDR3 DNA: TGTGCCAGCAGCTTGGGGCAGGGTGGGGTGAACACTGAAGCTTTCTTT; CDR3 protein: CASSLGQGGVNTEAFF; J gene: TRBJ1-1; D gene: -; V gene: TRBV5-4; clone size: -
CDR3 DNA: TGTGCCAGCAGCTTGGGGACAGGGGAAATTTCACCCCTCCACTTT; CDR3 protein: CASSLGTGEISPLHF; J gene: TRBJ1-6; D gene: TRBD1; V gene: TRBV5-6; clone size: -
CDR3 DNA: TGTGCCAGCAGCTTAGTCATGGGGCGGAGCACAGATACGCAGTATTTT; CDR3 protein: CASSLVMGRSTDTQYF; J gene: TRBJ2-3; D gene: -; V gene: TRBV7-3; clone size: -
CDR3 DNA: TGTGCCAGCAGCCACAACAGGGCGAACACTGAAGCTTTCTTT; CDR3 protein: CASSHNRANTEAFF; J gene: TRBJ1-1; D gene: -; V gene: TRBV3-1/TRBV3-2; clone size: -
CDR3 DNA: TGTGCCAGCAGCTTAGAAAGGAGGGGTGCCGGGGAGCTGTTTTTT; CDR3 protein: CASSLERRGAGELFF; J gene: TRBJ2-2; D gene: -; V gene: TRBV7-9; clone size: -
CDR3 DNA: TGTGCCAGCGGACAGGGGGCGGCTGCTGGAAACACCATATATTTT; CDR3 protein: CASGQGAAAGNTIYF; J gene: TRBJ1-3; D gene: TRBD1; V gene: TRBV7-3; clone size: -
CDR3 DNA: TGTGCCAGCAGCAGTAGCGGGGCTGTCACAGATACGCAGTATTTT; CDR3 protein: CASSSSGAVTDTQYF; J gene: TRBJ2-3; D gene: TRBD2; V gene: TRBV7-6; clone size: -
CDR3 DNA: TGCGCCAGCAGCCTTCGTAGCGGGAGGGTTGGGGCCAACGTCCTGACTTTC; CDR3 protein: CASSLRSGRVGANVLTF; J gene: TRBJ2-6; D gene: TRBD2; V gene: TRBV10-2; clone size: -
CDR3 DNA: TGTGCCAGCAGCTTTAGCTTATCAGATACGCAGTATTTT; CDR3 protein: CASSFSLSDTQYF; J gene: TRBJ2-3; D gene: -; V gene: TRBV11-2; clone size: few
CDR3 DNA: TGTGCCAGCAGTCTCCCTATCTATGAGCAGTTCTTC; CDR3 protein: CASSLPIYEQFF; J gene: TRBJ2-1; D gene: -; V gene: TRBV2; clone size: -
CDR3 DNA: TGTGCCAGCAGCCCGGGACTAGCGGGAGCAGGGAAGTATTTT; CDR3 protein: CASSPGLAGAGKYF; J gene: TRBJ2-3; D gene: TRBD2; V gene: TRBV7-2; clone size: -
CDR3 DNA: TGCGCCAGCAGTGAGGAACTACCTAGCAGGCGGGCTAACTATGGCTACACCTTC; CDR3 protein: CASSEELPSRRANYGYTF; J gene: TRBJ1-2; D gene: -; V gene: TRBV10-1; clone size: -
CDR3 DNA: TGTGCCAGCAGCGCGAAGCCGGGACAGGGCGACTATGGCTACACCTTC; CDR3 protein: CASSAKPGQGDYGYTF; J gene: TRBJ1-2; D gene: TRBD1; V gene: TRBV9; clone size: -
CDR3 DNA: TGTGCCAGCAGCTTCCAAGCCCCCACAGATACGCAGTATTTT; CDR3 protein: CASSFQAPTDTQYF; J gene: TRBJ2-3; D gene: -; V gene: TRBV5-6; clone size: -
CDR3 DNA: TGTGCCAGCTCACGATCGACAGGGGCAACTAATGAAAAACTGTTTTTT; CDR3 protein: CASSRSTGATNEKLFF; J gene: TRBJ1-4; D gene: TRBD1; V gene: TRBV18; clone size: -
CDR3 DNA: TGTGCCAGCAGTGCCCTAGCGGGACCCCCTAGCACAGATACGCAGTATTTT; CDR3 protein: CASSALAGPPSTDTQYF; J gene: TRBJ2-3; D gene: TRBD2; V gene: TRBV6-1; clone size: -
CDR3 DNA: TGTGCCAGCGCGCGCGGTTCCTACAATGAGCAGTTCTTC; CDR3 protein: CASARGSYNEQFF; J gene: TRBJ2-1; D gene: -; V gene: TRBV6-5; clone size: -
CDR3 DNA: TGTGCCAGCAGTCCTTCGGGGGATGTGAACACTGAAGCTTTCTTT; CDR3 protein: CASSPSGDVNTEAFF; J gene: TRBJ1-1; D gene: -; V gene: TRBV28; clone size: -
CDR3 DNA: TGTGCCAGCAGCCAAACAGCTACTGGGGAGCTGTTTTTT; CDR3 protein: CASSQTATGELFF; J gene: TRBJ2-2; D gene: -; V gene: TRBV11-2; clone size: once
CDR3 DNA: TGTGCCAGCAGACTCACAGGGGGTAGGGCCGAGCAGTACTTC; CDR3 protein: CASRLTGGRAEQYF; J gene: TRBJ2-7; D gene: TRBD1; V gene: TRBV6-5; clone size: -
CDR3 DNA: TGTGCCAGCAGTGACAGACAGGGGCGAACCGGGGAGCTGTTTTTT; CDR3 protein: CASSDRQGRTGELFF; J gene: TRBJ2-2; D gene: TRBD1; V gene: TRBV6-4; clone size: once
CDR3 DNA: TGTGCCAGCAGTGAGTTAGCAGATAGCAATCAGCCCCAGCATTTT; CDR3 protein: CASSELADSNQPQHF; J gene: TRBJ1-5; D gene: -; V gene: TRBV6-1; clone size: -
CDR3 DNA: TGCAGTGCTAGTGCCGGAGCCGATGGCTACACCTTC; CDR3 protein: CSASAGADGYTF; J gene: TRBJ1-2; D gene: -; V gene: TRBV20-1; clone size: -
CDR3 DNA: TGCGCCGGCCACGGGACACCCCCTGAAGCTTTCTTT; CDR3 protein: CAGHGTPPEAFF; J gene: TRBJ1-1; D gene: -; V gene: TRBV23-1; clone size: -
CDR3 DNA: TGTGCCTGGAATGGAGCGCTCTATGGCTACACCTTC; CDR3 protein: CAWNGALYGYTF; J gene: TRBJ1-2; D gene: -; V gene: TRBV30; clone size: -
CDR3 DNA: TGCAGCGTTGAAGAGGCAGGGCTTCTTGCCCAGTACTTC; CDR3 protein: CSVEEAGLLAQYF; J gene: TRBJ2-5; D gene: -; V gene: TRBV29-1; clone size: -
CDR3 DNA: TGTGCCAGCAGTGAACGCCAGATACCCTACGAGCAGTACTTC; CDR3 protein: CASSERQIPYEQYF; J gene: TRBJ2-7; D gene: -; V gene: TRBV2; clone size: -
CDR3 DNA: TGCAGCGTCCCGGGACTAGCGGGAGTTTTGGCCTACAATGAGCAGTTCTTC; CDR3 protein: CSVPGLAGVLAYNEQFF; J gene: TRBJ2-1; D gene: TRBD2; V gene: TRBV29-1; clone size: -
CDR3 DNA: TGTGCCAGCAGCCCCTCGGTTGTTACTGAAGCTTTCTTT; CDR3 protein: CASSPSVVTEAFF; J gene: TRBJ1-1; D gene: -; V gene: TRBV14; clone size: -
CDR3 DNA: TGTGCCAGCAGCCCGTGGACAGGGGAAGTCGATGAGCAGTTCTTC; CDR3 protein: CASSPWTGEVDEQFF; J gene: TRBJ2-1; D gene: TRBD1; V gene: TRBV5-6; clone size: -
CDR3 DNA: TGCAGCGTTGCCCCCTCTAGCGGGCAGAGCTCCTACGAGCAGTACTTC; CDR3 protein: CSVAPSSGQSSYEQYF; J gene: TRBJ2-7; D gene: TRBD2; V gene: TRBV29-1; clone size: -
CDR3 DNA: TGTGCCAGCAGCTCGGTCGAAGATCGGGGGGGGGCCTACAATGAGCAGTTCTTC; CDR3 protein: CASSSVEDRGGAYNEQFF; J gene: TRBJ2-1; D gene: TRBD2; V gene: TRBV7-2; clone size: -
CDR3 DNA: TGTGCCAGCTCACACACGACTAGCGGGGGGGATGAGCAGTTCTTC; CDR3 protein: CASSHTTSGGDEQFF; J gene: TRBJ2-1; D gene: TRBD2; V gene: TRBV18; clone size: -
CDR3 DNA: TGCAGCGTCCAGGAGACAGGGGAGAGTGGCTACACCTTC; CDR3 protein: CSVQETGESGYTF; J gene: TRBJ1-2; D gene: TRBD1; V gene: TRBV29-1; clone size: few
CDR3 DNA: TGTGCCAGCAGCGGGACTAGCGGGGATGGGGAGTACTTC; CDR3 protein: CASSGTSGDGEYF; J gene: TRBJ2-7; D gene: TRBD2; V gene: TRBV27; clone size: once
CDR3 DNA: TGTGCCTTAAGGGACAGCTATTTACAGCCCCAGCATTTT; CDR3 protein: CALRDSYLQPQHF; J gene: TRBJ1-5; D gene: TRBD1; V gene: TRBV2; clone size: -
CDR3 DNA: TGTGCCAGCAGCGAGAGGGGACAGCCCACAGTCAACAATGAGCAGTTCTTC; CDR3 protein: CASSERGQPTVNNEQFF; J gene: TRBJ2-1; D gene: TRBD1; V gene: TRBV9; clone size: -
CDR3 DNA: TGTGCCAGCAGCACCGGGACAGGGGGCTCCTACGAGCAGTACTTC; CDR3 protein: CASSTGTGGSYEQYF; J gene: TRBJ2-7; D gene: TRBD1; V gene: TRBV7-3; clone size: -
CDR3 DNA: TGTGCCAGCAGCCCTACCTCCGGGGAGGGGTACTACGAGCAGTACTTC; CDR3 protein: CASSPTSGEGYYEQYF; J gene: TRBJ2-7; D gene: TRBD2; V gene: TRBV11-1; clone size: -
CDR3 DNA: TGTGCCACCGGACTAGCAGGCACAGATACGCAGTATTTT; CDR3 protein: CATGLAGTDTQYF; J gene: TRBJ2-3; D gene: TRBD2; V gene: TRBV2; clone size: -
CDR3 DNA: TGCGCCAGCAGCCAGGGCCAGCTCCAAGAGACCCAGTACTTC; CDR3 protein: CASSQGQLQETQYF; J gene: TRBJ2-5; D gene: -; V gene: TRBV5-1; clone size: -
CDR3 DNA: TGTGCCAGCAGCTTGGTACAGGGGGACAAAAACATTCAGTACTTC; CDR3 protein: CASSLVQGDKNIQYF; J gene: TRBJ2-4; D gene: TRBD1; V gene: TRBV5-6; clone size: few
CDR3 DNA: TGTGCCACCAGCGATGGACCTCAACAGGGCAATGAGCAGTTCTTC; CDR3 protein: CATSDGPQQGNEQFF; J gene: TRBJ2-1; D gene: -; V gene: TRBV15; clone size: few
CDR3 DNA: TGTGCCAGCTCTGCGGCTTTGAACACTGAAGCTTTCTTT; CDR3 protein: CASSAALNTEAFF; J gene: TRBJ1-1; D gene: -; V gene: TRBV27; clone size: few
CDR3 DNA: TGTGCCAGCAACGGGAATAACGTTGAAGCTTTCTTT; CDR3 protein: CASNGNNVEAFF; J gene: TRBJ1-1; D gene: -; V gene: TRBV28; clone size: -
CDR3 DNA: TGTGCCAGCAGCTTGACCCTCCTTACAGGGGGCGGGAACACCATATATTTT; CDR3 protein: CASSLTLLTGGGNTIYF; J gene: TRBJ1-3; D gene: TRBD1; V gene: TRBV5-4; clone size: -
CDR3 DNA: TGTGCCAGCAGTTGGAGGGTGAACTCCTACGAGCAGTACTTC; CDR3 protein: CASSWRVNSYEQYF; J gene: TRBJ2-7; D gene: -; V gene: TRBV6-5; clone size: -